This record covers a single TCR beta chain. Its antigen is still unknown. Base quality data are lacking; no much larger clone is found one base away. The immunoSEQ Assay, a bias-controlled multiplex PCR, was used to amplify TCRbeta CDR3 regions from genomic DNA. In the authors' own workflow: The number of nucleated cells in each sample was estimated from the amplification of reference gene primers within the assay. Sequence reads were collapsed and filtered to measure the absolute abundance of every unique TCRbeta CDR3 rearrangement. For each sample, productive Simpson clonality was calculated as the square root of Simpson's diversity index across productive rearrangements. As stored in TCRdb, this immuneACCESS dataset retains in-frame rearrangements with V and J assigned. A fraction of the clones does not appear; measured against another copy, unresolved V genes explain less than half of the discrepancy, and the remainder lacks a known reason. The V and J calls and clone size come from that table; D and trimming were worked out from the DNA. The table for this sample lists some 300,000 clones; roughly 86% of them were counted only once. The ten largest make up roughly 10% of the sample.

CDR1 and CDR2 were assigned from the germline V gene (reference sequence) as LNHDA and SQIVND. The CDR3 measures 15 amino acids from cysteine to phenylalanine. Only CDR3 DNA remains: 45 bases, in frame from the first base. V is pared back by 5 bases and J by 0 bases, with 13 bases lying between the germline termini. This record belongs to a study of blood T cell repertoires in COVID-19 (TCRdb year 2020). Some background on the complete study: Samples covering the acute and convalescent phases of COVID-19 were provided by collaborators in the United States, Italy and Spain. Where HLA class I and class II types were available, the types were taken from metadata supplied by the sample provider, not from assay-based typing. The material from the prospective study consisted of cDNA or gDNA derived from T cells, B-cell-depleted T cells, or PBMCs. The dataset comprised deeply sampled blood TCRbeta repertoires from subjects exposed to, actively infected with, or recovered from COVID-19. Nearly every sample came with metadata listing a de-identified subject ID, COVID-19 status, age in years and sex. A freely available public database, intended as a resource for researchers studying the immune response to SARS-CoV-2, is where the repertoires were released. The samples were drawn from two sources: the first 160 participants of the ongoing ImmuneRACE study, and 1,200 or so subjects contributed by 6 global collaborators.

Enrolling through a virtual design, the prospective study's participants ranged in age from roughly 18 to 90 years and lived across roughly 23 United States geographic areas. To assign participants to cohorts, the prospective study relied on clinical history that participants themselves reported in a screening survey and a study questionnaire. ImmuneRACE Cohort 3 recovered participants were defined by two consecutive negative NP/OP PCR tests, healthcare professional clearance, or symptom resolution. In the prospective study, mobile phlebotomists collected whole blood, serum and a nasopharyngeal or oropharyngeal swab from each participant. Additional blood draws and questionnaires over an approximately two-month period could optionally be provided by prospective study participants. Before DNA extraction, prospective study blood samples were shipped either frozen or at room temperature. Broad study findings and their caveats: Clinical and demographic metadata were provided uncurated, with the amount varying by source and participant.

The sequencing sample was made of PBMCs or T cells enriched from blood (not recorded which). The sequence links TRBV19 to TRBJ1-1; the best D guess is TRBD1, with 6 bases matching. This sequence was found in a woman aged 25 to 39 who had recovered from COVID-19. The bases read TGTGCCAGTAGTTTTTTCGAGGGGGTGAACACTGAAGCTTTCTTT. Translated, it reads CASSFFEGVNTEAFF.